This T cell receptor beta chain was obtained from a study of shared clonotypes between healthy human individuals (dated by TCRdb to the early 2020s). With respect to the entire study: Two women and three men aged 18 to 49 years were included in the cohort. To estimate repertoire size and how much clonotypes are shared between individuals, the study performed deep sequencing of blood TCR repertoires from roughly five healthy adults. Per donor, three plates each were used for CD4 naive and CD4 memory, two for CD8 naive, and one for CD8 memory. Each donor's leukapheresis produced roughly between roughly 0.9 and 8.9 billion PBMCs. Different laboratories and diverse techniques were used to prepare libraries and sequence TCR repertoires, to increase sequencing depth and limit assay-specific biases.

Using the deep immunoSEQ assay, multiplex PCR amplified TCR CDR3 regions from genomic DNA. Extracted genomic DNA from each cell subset was spread evenly across all wells of several immunoSEQ 96-well plates, with each plate serving as a replicate. For sorted subsets, around 200 ng genomic DNA, equal to some 30,000 T cell genomes, was loaded into each replicate PCR. Purified libraries were measured with a Qubit 3.0 fluorometer, size-checked on a Bioanalyzer 2100, and measured again with the KAPA Library Quantification kit. Every immunoSEQ 96-well plate was sequenced on a separate single-read 150-cycle Illumina NextSeq 550 flow cell. As for how the authors treated the data: Because the immunoSEQ output held only junctional sequences and lacked quality scores, the filtering could not match the filtering applied to full-length reads. Sequences were annotated with PyIR, a Python wrapper for IgBLAST v1.9, using IMGT germline references to assign V/J genes and CDR3. Any read was removed if the V/J assignment was weak (E-value above 1e-6), the CDR3 was missing, or the read contained stop codons, out-of-frame junctions, or ambiguous translated residues. V3J clonotypes were defined as sequences sharing the same inferred V gene, J gene, and CDR3 amino acid sequence. Percentage overlap between repertoires was computed as shared unique clonotypes divided by the size of the smaller repertoire. Richness of each repertoire was evaluated using RTK rarefaction, the Chao1 estimator, and Recon v2.1 estimates of unobserved clonotypes. Generation probabilities for all TCRbeta clonotypes obtained by the gDNA method from a handful of donors were computed using OLGA. TCRdb stores this immuneACCESS table with in-frame sequences only. Part of the clones is absent; in the studies checked, under half of the shortfall reflects unresolved V genes, and no reason is known for the rest. V, J and clone size are taken as reported in that table, and D and trimming were inferred from the DNA itself. This sample is represented by about 770,000 clones; around 70% of them were singletons. The top ten constitute roughly 1.8% of the sample.

To note about this clone: Its recognized antigen is unknown. One base away there is no much larger clone; base qualities are not given.

The CDR3, cysteine through phenylalanine, is 17 amino acids long. Only the CDR3 part of the read is kept: 51 bases, read in frame from the first base. V loses 4 bases at its end and J loses 5 bases; junction bases beyond the gene matches: 10. The germline V gene yields SGHRS for CDR1 and YFSETQ for CDR2. Study-wide conclusions, independent of this receptor: Only blood was sampled, and tissue TCR repertoires likely differ from those in blood. Larger estimated clonotype richness was generally found for naive subsets than for memory subsets. Clonotypes shared by all four sorted-subset donors showed higher generation probabilities than non-shared clonotypes. Based on pairwise subsampling, the degree of clonotype sharing among donors was expected to be affected by sequencing depth. Because the study included a small number of donors, the genetic and exposure-history diversity represented was limited. Even with the large sequencing depth, rarefaction of the sorted-subset datasets indicated that sequencing was incomplete. When several donors were compared, the shared fraction of clonotypes was 5% to 6.5% for naive CD4, 3.5% to 4% for naive CD8, more than 2% for memory CD4, and around 0.4% for memory CD8.

Healthy HIV-negative adults with no recently reported acute infections or vaccinations were included as donors. Every donor was a Caucasian adult residing in Nashville, Tennessee, USA. CD4+ T cells were enriched through magnetic negative selection, after which naive cells were positively selected on CD45RA and the remaining negative fraction served as the memory subset. Blood was obtained by leukapheresis, after which PBMCs were separated by Ficoll-Histopaque density gradient centrifugation and cryopreserved in liquid nitrogen vapor phase. Purity and quantity of every magnetically sorted T cell population were checked by analytical flow cytometry. Each sorted fraction had its genomic DNA isolated and then quantified by UV absorbance on a Nanodrop 2000c.

The rearrangement combines TRBV5-1 with TRBJ2-2, with 11 middle bases fitting TRBD2. The receptor's source is a woman aged 25-40 years in good health. The sequenced material came from memory CD4+ T cells sorted from blood. The cell subset or site label here, explained by the study, means: CD45RA-negative fraction. The CDR3 region reads CASSSIAGGPGTGELFF. The DNA sequence follows: TGCGCCAGCAGCAGTATAGCGGGAGGGCCTGGAACCGGGGAGCTGTTTTTT. This CDR3, with the reference TRBV5-1 and TRBJ2-2 proteins standing in past its ends, gives the full variable domain KAGVTQTPRYLIKTRGQQVTLSCSPISGHRSVSWYQQTPGQGLQFLFEYFSETQRNKGNFPGRFSGRQFSNSRSEMNVSTLELGDSALYLCASSSIAGGPGTGELFFGEGSRLTVL.